This paragraph reports one T cell receptor (beta chain). What it binds is not known. Some clones are missing from TCRdb's copy, which holds only in-frame ones; the method was immunoSEQ multiplex PCR. The sample contains 95,000 to 120,000 clones, around 93% of which appear only once. This specimen comes from a study of OX40 agonist ivuxolimab in advanced cancers. Findings of the study overall: Both CD4+ and CD8+ T cell populations in blood had undergone clonal expansion by week 6 at 0.1 to 3.0 mg/kg.

The germline CDR1 and CDR2 sequences are MNHNS and SASEGT. This CDR3 is 13 amino acids long. The V end was cut by 8 bases, the J end by 3 bases, with 10 bases between. This clonotype was obtained from an adult with an advanced solid tumor such as melanoma, head and neck, liver or kidney cancer. This material consisted of CD4+ or CD8+ T cells sorted from blood, taken in a trial of the OX40 agonist ivuxolimab. The chain joins TRBV6-1 to TRBJ1-4; possibly TRBD1 for D (5 bases). CDR3 region: CASGGTANEKLFF. The CDR3 nucleotides read TGTGCCAGCGGGGGGACTGCTAATGAAAAACTGTTTTTT.